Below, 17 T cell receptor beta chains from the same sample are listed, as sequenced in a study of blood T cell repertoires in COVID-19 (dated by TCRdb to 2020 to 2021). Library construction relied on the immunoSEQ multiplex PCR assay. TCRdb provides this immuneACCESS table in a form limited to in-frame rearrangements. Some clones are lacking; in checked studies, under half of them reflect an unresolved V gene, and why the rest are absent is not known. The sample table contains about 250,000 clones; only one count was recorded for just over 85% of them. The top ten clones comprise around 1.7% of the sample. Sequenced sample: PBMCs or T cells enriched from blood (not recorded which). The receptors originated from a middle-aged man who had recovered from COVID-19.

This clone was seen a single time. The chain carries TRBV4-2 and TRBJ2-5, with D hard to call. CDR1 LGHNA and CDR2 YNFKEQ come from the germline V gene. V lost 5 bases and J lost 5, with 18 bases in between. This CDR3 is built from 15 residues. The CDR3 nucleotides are TGTGCCAGCAGCTCTGCGACGGAGTTCGGCGAGACCCAGTACTTC. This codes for CASSSATEFGETQYF.

DNA of the CDR3: TGTGCCAGCAGCGTAAGCGAGAGGCCCCTTGACGAGCAGTACTTC. Residues: CASSVSERPLDEQYF. The chain joins TRBV9 to TRBJ2-7, with no clear D. The CDR3 length is 15 residues. V shed 1 base and J shed 5 bases, with 16 bases lying between them. Germline V gene data show CDR1 as SGDLS and CDR2 as YYNGEE.

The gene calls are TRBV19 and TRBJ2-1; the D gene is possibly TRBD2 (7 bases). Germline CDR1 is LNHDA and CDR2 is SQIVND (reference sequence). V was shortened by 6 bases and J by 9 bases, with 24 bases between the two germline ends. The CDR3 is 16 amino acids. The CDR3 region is CASSPVGGLLGGEQFF. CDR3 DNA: TGTGCCAGTAGCCCAGTGGGGGGGCTATTGGGGGGTGAGCAGTTCTTC.

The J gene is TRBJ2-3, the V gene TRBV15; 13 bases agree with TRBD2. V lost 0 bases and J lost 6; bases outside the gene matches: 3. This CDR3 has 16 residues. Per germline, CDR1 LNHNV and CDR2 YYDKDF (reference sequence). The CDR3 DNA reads TGTGCCACCAGCAGAGAGACTAGCGGGGGGCCTGATACGCAGTATTTT. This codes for CATSRETSGGPDTQYF.

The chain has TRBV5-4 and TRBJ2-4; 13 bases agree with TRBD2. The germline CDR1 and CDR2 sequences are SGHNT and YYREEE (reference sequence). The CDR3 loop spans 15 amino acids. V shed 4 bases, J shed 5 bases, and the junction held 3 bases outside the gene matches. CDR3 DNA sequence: TGTGCCAGCAGCCGGACTAGCGGGAGCGAAAACATTCAGTACTTC. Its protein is CASSRTSGSENIQYF.

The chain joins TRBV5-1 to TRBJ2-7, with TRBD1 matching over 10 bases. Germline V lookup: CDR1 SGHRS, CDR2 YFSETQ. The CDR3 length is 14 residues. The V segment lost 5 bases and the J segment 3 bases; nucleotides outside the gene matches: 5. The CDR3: CASRLGQGDYEQYF. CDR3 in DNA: TGCGCCAGCAGACTCGGACAGGGGGACTACGAGCAGTACTTC.

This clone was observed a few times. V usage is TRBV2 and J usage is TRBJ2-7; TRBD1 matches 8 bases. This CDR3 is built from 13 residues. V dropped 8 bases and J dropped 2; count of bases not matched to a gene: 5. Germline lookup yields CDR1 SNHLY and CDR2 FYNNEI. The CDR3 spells CASGTGVTYEQYF. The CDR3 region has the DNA TGTGCCAGCGGGACAGGTGTTACCTACGAGCAGTACTTC.

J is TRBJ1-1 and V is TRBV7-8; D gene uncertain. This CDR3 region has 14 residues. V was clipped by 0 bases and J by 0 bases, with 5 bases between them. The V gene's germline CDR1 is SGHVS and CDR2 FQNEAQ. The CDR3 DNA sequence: TGTGCCAGCAGCTTAGCGCTAGTGAACACTGAAGCTTTCTTT. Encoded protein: CASSLALVNTEAFF. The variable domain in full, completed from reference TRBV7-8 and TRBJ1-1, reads GAGVSQSPRYKVAKRGQDVALRCDPISGHVSLFWYQQALGQGPEFLTYFQNEAQLDKSGLPSDRFFAERPEGSVSTLKIQRTQQEDSAVYLCASSLALVNTEAFFGQGTRLTVV.

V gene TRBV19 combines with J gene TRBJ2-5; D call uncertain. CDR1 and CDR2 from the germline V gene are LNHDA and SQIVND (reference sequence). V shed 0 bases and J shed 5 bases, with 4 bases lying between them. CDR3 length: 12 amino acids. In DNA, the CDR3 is TGTGCCAGTAGTATAGATCCGGAGACCCAGTACTTC. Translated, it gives CASSIDPETQYF.

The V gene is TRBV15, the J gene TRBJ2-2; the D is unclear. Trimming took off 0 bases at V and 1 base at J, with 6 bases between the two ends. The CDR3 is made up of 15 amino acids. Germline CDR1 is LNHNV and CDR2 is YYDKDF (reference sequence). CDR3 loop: CATSRDRGNTGELFF. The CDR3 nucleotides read TGTGCCACCAGCAGAGATCGAGGGAACACCGGGGAGCTGTTTTTT. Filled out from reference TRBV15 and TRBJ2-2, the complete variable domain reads DAMVIQNPRYQVTQFGKPVTLSCSQTLNHNVMYWYQQKSSQAPKLLFHYYDKDFNNEADTPDNFQSRRPNTSFCFLDIRSPGLGDTAMYLCATSRDRGNTGELFFGEGSRLTVL.

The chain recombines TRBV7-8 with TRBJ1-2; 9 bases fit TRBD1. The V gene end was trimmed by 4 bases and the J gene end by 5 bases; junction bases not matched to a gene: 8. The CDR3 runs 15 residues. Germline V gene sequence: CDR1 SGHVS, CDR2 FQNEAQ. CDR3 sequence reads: CASSSEGTGRYGYTF. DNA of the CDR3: TGTGCCAGCAGCTCGGAGGGGACAGGGAGGTATGGCTACACCTTC.

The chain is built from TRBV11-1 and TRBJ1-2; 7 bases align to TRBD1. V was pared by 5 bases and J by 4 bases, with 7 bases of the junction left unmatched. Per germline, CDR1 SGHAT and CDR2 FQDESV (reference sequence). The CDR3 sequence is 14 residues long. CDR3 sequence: CASSKTGMGYGYTF. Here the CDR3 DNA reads TGTGCCAGCAGCAAGACAGGGATGGGCTATGGCTACACCTTC. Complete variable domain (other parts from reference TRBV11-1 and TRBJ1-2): EAEVAQSPRYKITEKSQAVAFWCDPISGHATLYWYRQILGQGPELLVQFQDESVVDDSQLPKDRFSAERLKGVDSTLKIQPAELGDSAMYLCASSKTGMGYGYTFGSGTRLTVV.

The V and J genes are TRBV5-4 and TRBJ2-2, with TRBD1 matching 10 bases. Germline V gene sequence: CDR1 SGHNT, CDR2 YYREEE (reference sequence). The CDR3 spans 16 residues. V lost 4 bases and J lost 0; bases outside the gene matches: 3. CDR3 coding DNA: TGTGCCAGCAGCCGAGGGACAGGGGCGAACACCGGGGAGCTGTTTTTT. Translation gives CASSRGTGANTGELFF.

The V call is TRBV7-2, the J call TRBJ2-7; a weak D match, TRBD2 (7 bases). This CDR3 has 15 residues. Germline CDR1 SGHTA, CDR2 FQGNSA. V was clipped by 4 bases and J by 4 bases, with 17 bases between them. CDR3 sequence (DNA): TGTGCCAGCAGCTCGGGGGGCGGGACACTTTACGAGCAGTACTTC. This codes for CASSSGGGTLYEQYF.

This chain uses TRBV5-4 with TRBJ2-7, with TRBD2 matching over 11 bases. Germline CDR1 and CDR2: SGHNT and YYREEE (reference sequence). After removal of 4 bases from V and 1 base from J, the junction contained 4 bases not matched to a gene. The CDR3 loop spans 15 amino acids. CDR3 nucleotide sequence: TGTGCCAGCAGCCCGGGACTAGCGGATTCCTACGAGCAGTACTTC. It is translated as CASSPGLADSYEQYF.

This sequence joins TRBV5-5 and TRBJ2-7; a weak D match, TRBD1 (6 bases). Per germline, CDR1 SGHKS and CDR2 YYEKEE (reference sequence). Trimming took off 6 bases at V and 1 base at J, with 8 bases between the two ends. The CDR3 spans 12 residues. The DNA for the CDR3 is TGTGCCAGCAACGGACAGTCCTACGAGCAGTACTTC. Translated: CASNGQSYEQYF.

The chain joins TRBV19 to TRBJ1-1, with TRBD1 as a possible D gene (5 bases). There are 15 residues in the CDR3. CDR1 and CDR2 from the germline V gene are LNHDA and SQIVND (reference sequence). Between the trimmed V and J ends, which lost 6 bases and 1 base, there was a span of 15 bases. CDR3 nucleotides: TGTGCCAGTAGGATGGGGCCATTAACGAACACTGAAGCTTTCTTT. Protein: CASRMGPLTNTEAFF.